Each of the 4 T cell receptor beta chains below was sequenced from the same sample in a study of cytomegalovirus exposure and HLA in healthy donors. It was with 60 Vbeta and 13 Jbeta primers that the PCR ran. Only in-frame clones appear in the TCRdb table, and some are missing; sequencing was by immunoSEQ multiplex PCR. The sample has 30,000 to 35,000 clones; the top ten hold around 3.4%. The specimen sequenced was PBMCs. These receptors came from a woman between 40 and 55 years old in good health and CMV-seropositive.

The chain recombines TRBV5-1 with TRBJ2-1; D is perhaps TRBD2 (6 bases). V was shortened by 4 bases and J by 3 bases, with 14 bases between the two germline ends. CDR3 size: 15 residues. The germline V gene has CDR1 SGHRS and CDR2 YFSETQ. The DNA of the CDR3 is TGCGCCAGCAGCGGGGAGGTCGGGAGCTACAATGAGCAGTTCTTC. Translating gives CASSGEVGSYNEQFF. The full variable domain, rest sourced from reference TRBV5-1 and TRBJ2-1, is KAGVTQTPRYLIKTRGQQVTLSCSPISGHRSVSWYQQTPGQGLQFLFEYFSETQRNKGNFPGRFSGRQFSNSRSEMNVSTLELGDSALYLCASSGEVGSYNEQFFGPGTRLTVL.

This sequence joins TRBV6-1 and TRBJ2-7, with TRBD2 matching 9 bases. Germline V gene lookup returns CDR1 MNHNS and CDR2 SASEGT. The CDR3 is 15 residues long. Trimming removed 6 bases from V and 6 bases from J; junction bases left unmatched: 12. The CDR3 reads CASRIWREGSCEQYF. In DNA form, the CDR3 reads TGTGCCAGCAGAATTTGGCGGGAGGGATCGTGCGAGCAGTACTTC.

V gene TRBV19 combines with J gene TRBJ2-2; weak D call: TRBD2 (6 bases). Germline loops: CDR1 LNHDA, CDR2 SQIVND (reference sequence). V lost 10 bases, J lost 10 bases, and 25 bases lay in between. There are 15 residues in the CDR3. The CDR3 is CATNHPGGAREELFF. CDR3 DNA sequence: TGTGCCACTAACCACCCCGGGGGTGCTCGGGAGGAGCTGTTTTTT.

The rearrangement joins TRBV28 to TRBJ2-3; 10 nucleotides align to TRBD1. The length of the CDR3 is 17 residues. With V trimmed by 3 bases and J by 2 bases, 8 bases remained unmatched. Germline V gene lookup returns CDR1 MDHEN and CDR2 SYDVKM. The CDR3 sequence: CASSLGQGYVLTDTQYF. For the CDR3, the DNA is TGTGCCAGCAGTTTGGGACAGGGGTATGTACTCACAGATACGCAGTATTTT. The full variable domain, its missing parts supplied by reference TRBV28 and TRBJ2-3, is DVKVTQSSRYLVKRTGEKVFLECVQDMDHENMFWYRQDPGLGLRLIYFSYDVKMKEKGDIPEGYSVSREKKERFSLILESASTNQTSMYLCASSLGQGYVLTDTQYFGPGTRLTVL.